This TCR beta chain comes out of a study of cytomegalovirus exposure and HLA in healthy donors. As concerns this clone: The antigen is not known.

Assay: immunoSEQ multiplex PCR; the TCRdb copy retains only in-frame clones and omits some. Counted here are some 54,000 clones, 75% to 95% occurring once; the ten biggest clones make up about 3%. The donors were in the approximately 110-subject validation cohort; that cohort was separate from the roughly 730-subject first cohort. Germline loops: CDR1 LNHDA, CDR2 SQIVND (reference sequence). This CDR3 contains 14 residues. The ends lost 4 bases at V and 6 bases at J; junction bases unmatched: 8. Findings and caveats of the study: Cytomegalovirus status, reportedly, was diagnosed with high specificity and sensitivity by the classifier.

The source material was PBMCs. The chain joins TRBV19 to TRBJ2-7; TRBD1 agrees at 8 bases. This TCR came from a man between 18 and 29 years old in good health and CMV-seronegative. CDR3 sequence: CASSSTGGFLEQYF. The DNA of the CDR3 is TGTGCCAGTAGTAGTACAGGGGGTTTCCTCGAGCAGTACTTC.